This T cell receptor beta chain was recovered during a study of blood T cell repertoires in COVID-19. Study information: Acute and convalescent COVID-19 specimens originated in the United States, Italy and Spain.

How the authors handled the data: How many nucleated cells were present was estimated from reference gene primer amplification. Data came from immunoSEQ multiplex PCR; TCRdb stores just in-frame clones and leaves some out. V, J and clone size are taken as reported in that table, and D and trimming were inferred from the DNA itself. This sample has around 100,000 clones, with over 75% found just once. This CDR3 has 13 residues. The V and J ends lost 6 bases and 10 bases, in that order; junction bases with no gene match: 6. The V call is TRBV12-3 or TRBV12-4, the J call TRBJ1-6; 7 positions agree with TRBD1. This receptor was taken from a man between 65 and 79 years old with active or convalescent COVID-19. The sample comprised peripheral blood. For the CDR3, the DNA is TGTGCCAGCAGGCGGGACAGTGGATCACCCCTCCACTTT. Translating it yields CASRRDSGSPLHF.